Listed below are T cell receptor beta chains from one sample, sequenced in a study of cytomegalovirus exposure and HLA in healthy donors. The method was immunoSEQ multiplex PCR; TCRdb's version includes in-frame clones alone and lacks a portion of them. Among over 150,000 clones, around nine tenths were seen once, and the ten largest hold about a fifth. Sequencing was done on a sample of PBMCs. The origin of the receptors is a man aged 18 to 35 in good health and CMV-seropositive. Each CDR3 is given with its conserved first and last residue. The D gene is left open where the match is weak. Rows may omit the clone size; those that give it use once, few, many or a size class.

clone_size: -
d_call: TRBD1
j_call: TRBJ2-2
v_call: TRBV5-4
cdr3_length: 17
cdr3_aa: CASSPPGTGGITGELFF
cdr3_nt: TGTGCCAGCAGCCCCCCCGGGACAGGGGGGATCACCGGGGAGCTGTTTTTT

clone_size: -
d_call: -
j_call: TRBJ2-5
v_call: TRBV5-1
cdr3_length: 17
cdr3_aa: CASSPPVGQGGRETQYF
cdr3_nt: TGCGCCAGCAGCCCCCCGGTGGGGCAGGGGGGTAGGGAGACCCAGTACTTC

clone_size: -
d_call: -
j_call: TRBJ2-4
v_call: TRBV30
cdr3_length: 13
cdr3_aa: CAWSVLGVDIQYF
cdr3_nt: TGTGCCTGGAGTGTACTGGGAGTGGACATTCAGTACTTC

clone_size: -
d_call: -
j_call: TRBJ2-1
v_call: TRBV7-2
cdr3_length: 16
cdr3_aa: CASSAKTGLSYNEQFF
cdr3_nt: TGTGCCAGCAGCGCTAAAACAGGGCTCTCCTACAATGAGCAGTTCTTC

clone_size: -
d_call: -
j_call: TRBJ2-1
v_call: TRBV5-5
cdr3_length: 14
cdr3_aa: CASTLRESGYEQFF
cdr3_nt: TGTGCCAGCACCCTTCGGGAAAGTGGTTATGAGCAGTTCTTC

clone_size: -
d_call: -
j_call: TRBJ2-1
v_call: TRBV7-2
cdr3_length: 15
cdr3_aa: CASSLDDLQGVEQFF
cdr3_nt: TGTGCCAGCAGCTTAGACGACCTACAGGGAGTTGAGCAGTTCTTC

clone_size: -
d_call: TRBD2
j_call: TRBJ2-1
v_call: TRBV7-9
cdr3_length: 16
cdr3_aa: CASSLYGGRGSNEQFF
cdr3_nt: TGTGCCAGCAGCTTATATGGCGGGAGGGGAAGCAATGAGCAGTTCTTC

clone_size: -
d_call: TRBD1
j_call: TRBJ2-7
v_call: TRBV15
cdr3_length: 13
cdr3_aa: CATSRSGTEEQYF
cdr3_nt: TGTGCCACCAGCAGATCGGGGACAGAAGAGCAGTACTTC

clone_size: -
d_call: TRBD1
j_call: TRBJ2-7
v_call: TRBV2
cdr3_length: 14
cdr3_aa: CASSSQGVSGEQYF
cdr3_nt: TGTGCCAGCAGTTCACAGGGGGTTTCAGGCGAGCAGTACTTC

clone_size: once
d_call: -
j_call: TRBJ2-5
v_call: TRBV15
cdr3_length: 14
cdr3_aa: CATSRGGLQETQYF
cdr3_nt: TGTGCCACCAGCAGGGGGGGATTACAAGAGACCCAGTACTTC

clone_size: -
d_call: -
j_call: TRBJ1-2
v_call: TRBV4-1
cdr3_length: 14
cdr3_aa: CASSQDRVNYGYTF
cdr3_nt: TGCGCCAGCAGCCAAGACAGGGTAAACTATGGCTACACCTTC

clone_size: -
d_call: TRBD2
j_call: TRBJ2-1
v_call: TRBV2
cdr3_length: 12
cdr3_aa: CASGLDNNEQFF
cdr3_nt: TGTGCCAGCGGACTAGATAACAATGAGCAGTTCTTC

clone_size: -
d_call: TRBD2
j_call: TRBJ2-1
v_call: TRBV7-3
cdr3_length: 16
cdr3_aa: CASSSRTSGVNNEQFF
cdr3_nt: TGTGCCAGCAGCTCCCGGACTAGCGGGGTAAACAATGAGCAGTTCTTC

clone_size: -
d_call: -
j_call: TRBJ1-2
v_call: TRBV9
cdr3_length: 15
cdr3_aa: CASSVGGSPVRDYTF
cdr3_nt: TGTGCCAGCAGCGTAGGAGGGTCGCCTGTTCGGGACTACACCTTC

clone_size: -
d_call: TRBD1
j_call: TRBJ2-1
v_call: TRBV10-3
cdr3_length: 16
cdr3_aa: CAISKKGAESYNEQFF
cdr3_nt: TGTGCCATCAGTAAGAAGGGGGCGGAAAGCTACAATGAGCAGTTCTTC

clone_size: -
d_call: TRBD2
j_call: TRBJ2-7
v_call: TRBV6-5
cdr3_length: 14
cdr3_aa: CASSYRRGAYEQYF
cdr3_nt: TGTGCCAGCAGTTATAGACGGGGGGCCTACGAGCAGTACTTC

clone_size: -
d_call: TRBD2
j_call: TRBJ2-7
v_call: TRBV10-2
cdr3_length: 17
cdr3_aa: CASSDGLAGGPVYEQYF
cdr3_nt: TGCGCCAGCAGTGACGGACTAGCGGGAGGGCCGGTTTACGAGCAGTACTTC

clone_size: -
d_call: TRBD1
j_call: TRBJ1-2
v_call: TRBV7-9
cdr3_length: 13
cdr3_aa: CASSGGQGSGYTF
cdr3_nt: TGTGCCAGCAGCGGGGGACAGGGGAGTGGCTACACCTTC

clone_size: -
d_call: TRBD1
j_call: TRBJ1-2
v_call: TRBV7-9
cdr3_length: 19
cdr3_aa: CASSLEGSVLGQGFYGYTF
cdr3_nt: TGTGCCAGCAGCTTAGAGGGGAGCGTCTTGGGACAGGGCTTCTATGGCTACACCTTC

clone_size: few
d_call: TRBD2
j_call: TRBJ2-7
v_call: TRBV18
cdr3_length: 13
cdr3_aa: CASSRASGTEQYF
cdr3_nt: TGTGCCAGCTCACGGGCTAGCGGCACCGAGCAGTACTTC

clone_size: few
d_call: -
j_call: TRBJ2-7
v_call: TRBV7-2
cdr3_length: 14
cdr3_aa: CASSSSWSGYEQYF
cdr3_nt: TGTGCCAGCAGCTCCTCCTGGTCGGGCTACGAGCAGTACTTC

clone_size: -
d_call: TRBD1
j_call: TRBJ1-6
v_call: TRBV19
cdr3_length: 14
cdr3_aa: CASTPGTGDSPLHF
cdr3_nt: TGTGCCAGTACCCCCGGGACAGGAGATTCACCCCTCCACTTT

clone_size: -
d_call: -
j_call: TRBJ2-5
v_call: TRBV6-5
cdr3_length: 13
cdr3_aa: CASRIVGRETQYF
cdr3_nt: TGTGCCAGCAGGATCGTGGGCAGGGAGACCCAGTACTTC

clone_size: -
d_call: -
j_call: TRBJ2-7
v_call: TRBV5-4
cdr3_length: 15
cdr3_aa: CASSLRPEPWAEQYF
cdr3_nt: TGTGCCAGCAGCTTGCGCCCCGAACCCTGGGCCGAGCAGTACTTC

clone_size: -
d_call: -
j_call: TRBJ2-1
v_call: TRBV13
cdr3_length: 15
cdr3_aa: CASSLYSGRYNEQFF
cdr3_nt: TGTGCCAGCAGCTTATACAGCGGGCGTTACAATGAGCAGTTCTTC

clone_size: -
d_call: -
j_call: TRBJ2-5
v_call: TRBV6-5
cdr3_length: 15
cdr3_aa: CASSYAAGPQETQYF
cdr3_nt: TGTGCCAGCAGTTACGCGGCGGGGCCCCAAGAGACCCAGTACTTC

clone_size: -
d_call: TRBD2
j_call: TRBJ2-7
v_call: TRBV4-2
cdr3_length: 19
cdr3_aa: CASSPFVWTSGGGSYEQYF
cdr3_nt: TGTGCCAGCAGCCCGTTCGTGTGGACTAGCGGGGGCGGGTCCTACGAGCAGTACTTC

clone_size: -
d_call: -
j_call: TRBJ2-1
v_call: TRBV5-1
cdr3_length: 15
cdr3_aa: CASSLGEVSYNEQFF
cdr3_nt: TGCGCCAGCAGCTTGGGAGAGGTCTCCTACAATGAGCAGTTCTTC

clone_size: -
d_call: TRBD1
j_call: TRBJ1-1
v_call: TRBV6-5
cdr3_length: 13
cdr3_aa: CASQGDRGLEAFF
cdr3_nt: TGTGCCAGTCAAGGGGACAGGGGGCTTGAAGCTTTCTTT

clone_size: -
d_call: -
j_call: TRBJ2-5
v_call: TRBV6-6
cdr3_length: 15
cdr3_aa: CASSYSGGRVETQYF
cdr3_nt: TGTGCCAGCAGTTACTCGGGGGGGCGCGTTGAGACCCAGTACTTC

clone_size: -
d_call: TRBD2
j_call: TRBJ2-3
v_call: TRBV7-6
cdr3_length: 17
cdr3_aa: CASSQATSGRGTDTQYF
cdr3_nt: TGTGCCAGCAGCCAGGCCACTAGCGGGAGGGGTACAGATACGCAGTATTTT

clone_size: -
d_call: TRBD2
j_call: TRBJ2-6
v_call: TRBV7-2
cdr3_length: 18
cdr3_aa: CASSLGISGTAGANVLTF
cdr3_nt: TGTGCCAGCAGCTTAGGTATTAGCGGGACCGCTGGGGCCAACGTCCTGACTTTC

clone_size: -
d_call: -
j_call: TRBJ1-3
v_call: TRBV29-1
cdr3_length: 12
cdr3_aa: CSGRGRGNTIYF
cdr3_nt: TGCAGCGGGAGGGGCAGGGGAAACACCATATATTTT

clone_size: once
d_call: -
j_call: TRBJ2-1
v_call: TRBV19
cdr3_length: 13
cdr3_aa: CASSSWGDNEQFF
cdr3_nt: TGTGCCAGTAGTAGCTGGGGGGACAATGAGCAGTTCTTC

clone_size: -
d_call: -
j_call: TRBJ2-7
v_call: TRBV7-2
cdr3_length: 13
cdr3_aa: CASGGLLDYEQYF
cdr3_nt: TGTGCCAGCGGAGGACTTCTTGACTACGAGCAGTACTTC

clone_size: -
d_call: TRBD2
j_call: TRBJ2-1
v_call: TRBV4-1
cdr3_length: 16
cdr3_aa: CASSQGASGSYNEQFF
cdr3_nt: TGCGCCAGCAGCCAAGGAGCTAGCGGGTCCTACAATGAGCAGTTCTTC

clone_size: -
d_call: TRBD2
j_call: TRBJ2-7
v_call: TRBV6-1
cdr3_length: 14
cdr3_aa: CASTVGTSGYEQYF
cdr3_nt: TGTGCCAGCACCGTCGGGACTAGCGGCTACGAGCAGTACTTC

clone_size: once
d_call: -
j_call: TRBJ1-1
v_call: TRBV15
cdr3_length: 19
cdr3_aa: CATSRDLAGARPPNTEAFF
cdr3_nt: TGTGCCACCAGCAGAGATCTGGCAGGGGCGCGTCCCCCGAACACTGAAGCTTTCTTT

clone_size: once
d_call: -
j_call: TRBJ2-1
v_call: TRBV7-8
cdr3_length: 15
cdr3_aa: CASSLGAGGLDEQFF
cdr3_nt: TGTGCCAGCAGCTTAGGCGCAGGGGGGTTGGATGAGCAGTTCTTC

clone_size: -
d_call: TRBD2
j_call: TRBJ2-2
v_call: TRBV29-1
cdr3_length: 15
cdr3_aa: CSVRTSGGNTGELFF
cdr3_nt: TGCAGCGTGCGAACTAGCGGGGGAAACACCGGGGAGCTGTTTTTT

clone_size: -
d_call: TRBD1
j_call: TRBJ1-5
v_call: TRBV2
cdr3_length: 14
cdr3_aa: CASSDQGAIQPQHF
cdr3_nt: TGTGCCAGCAGTGACCAGGGGGCGATTCAGCCCCAGCATTTT

clone_size: once
d_call: -
j_call: TRBJ2-6
v_call: TRBV19
cdr3_length: 15
cdr3_aa: CASSKTDSGANVLTF
cdr3_nt: TGTGCCAGTAGTAAGACAGACTCTGGGGCCAACGTCCTGACTTTC

clone_size: -
d_call: -
j_call: TRBJ1-1
v_call: TRBV10-1
cdr3_length: 12
cdr3_aa: CASSDGQNEAFF
cdr3_nt: TGCGCCAGCAGCGATGGACAGAACGAAGCTTTCTTT

clone_size: -
d_call: TRBD2
j_call: TRBJ2-7
v_call: TRBV9
cdr3_length: 13
cdr3_aa: CASSAGGTYEQYF
cdr3_nt: TGTGCCAGCAGCGCCGGGGGGACCTACGAGCAGTACTTC

clone_size: few
d_call: TRBD2
j_call: TRBJ2-7
v_call: TRBV5-1
cdr3_length: 14
cdr3_aa: CASSPGAGGGEQYF
cdr3_nt: TGCGCCAGCAGCCCTGGGGCGGGAGGAGGAGAGCAGTACTTC

clone_size: once
d_call: -
j_call: TRBJ1-1
v_call: TRBV29-1
cdr3_length: 13
cdr3_aa: CSVGYRVNTEAFF
cdr3_nt: TGCAGCGTTGGGTACAGGGTAAACACTGAAGCTTTCTTT

clone_size: -
d_call: TRBD1
j_call: TRBJ2-5
v_call: TRBV30
cdr3_length: 15
cdr3_aa: CAWSLSRGFQETQYF
cdr3_nt: TGTGCCTGGAGTCTTTCCAGGGGGTTTCAAGAGACCCAGTACTTC

clone_size: once
d_call: TRBD2
j_call: TRBJ2-1
v_call: TRBV18
cdr3_length: 15
cdr3_aa: CASSPGGTTTNEQFF
cdr3_nt: TGTGCCAGCTCACCAGGGGGGACTACGACCAATGAGCAGTTCTTC

clone_size: -
d_call: TRBD2
j_call: TRBJ2-1
v_call: TRBV7-2
cdr3_length: 15
cdr3_aa: CASSTLAVFYNEQFF
cdr3_nt: TGTGCCAGCAGCACACTAGCGGTCTTTTACAATGAGCAGTTCTTC